A single sample gave rise to the 3 T cell receptor beta chains below, sequenced in a study of breast tumors, draining lymph nodes, adjacent tissues. Samples came from axillary lymph nodes draining the breast cancer. From the multiplex PCR reads, TCRdb called clonotypes with MiXCR, one entry per CDR3 protein. This sample has some 150,000 distinct CDR3 sequences, with approximately 33% found just once. Sequences were obtained from axillary lymph node tissue. Receptor source: a female donor with breast cancer. Some clones in this sample may be carry-over from other donors' samples.

This clonotype was detected a few times. The chain couples TRBV28 to TRBJ1-2; D not certain. Trimming took off 6 bases at V and 5 bases at J, with 13 bases between the two ends. Germline V gene sequence: CDR1 MDHEN, CDR2 SYDVKM. The CDR3 runs 13 residues. CDR3 residues: CASRISSIYGYTF. In DNA, the CDR3 is TGTGCCAGCAGAATATCGAGTATATATGGCTACACCTTC.

This clonotype was observed many times. This chain links TRBV10-2 with TRBJ2-1; 8 nucleotides line up with TRBD1. V shed 3 bases, J shed 7 bases, and the junction held 11 bases outside the gene matches. CDR1 is WSHSY, CDR2 SAAADI, per germline. CDR3 length: 16 amino acids. The CDR3 DNA reads TGCGCCAGCAGTGATAGGAGCAGGGGGCGCGGGAATGAGCAGTTCTTC. Translated: CASSDRSRGRGNEQFF.

In this sample, this clonotype turned up many times. CDR3 protein: CASSLDRRGEKLFF. The CDR3 region has the DNA TGTGCCAGCAGCCTGGACAGACGAGGGGAAAAACTGTTTTTT. The chain uses TRBV12-3 or TRBV12-4 and TRBJ1-4; possible D gene TRBD1, 6 bases. With 6 bases removed from V and 8 bases from J, the gap between germline ends came to 16 bases. There are 14 residues in the CDR3.